This TCR beta chain was recorded in a study of shared clonotypes between healthy human individuals. Study-level results: Sorted-subset sequencing was shown by rarefaction to be incomplete despite large depth.

Original methodology: ImmunoSEQ only sent back junction sequences with no quality scores, so filtering was done differently. The assay was immunoSEQ multiplex PCR, and TCRdb's table has in-frame clones only and misses some. That table gives V, J and clone size, and the DNA gave D and trimming. The profile shows hundreds of thousands of clones, around 67% of them singletons. Note on this clone: Antigen specificity is unknown.

CDR1 is WSHSY and CDR2 is SAAADI in the germline V gene. The V end was cut by 0 bases, the J end by 0 bases, with 8 bases between. CDR3 length equals 16 residues. The chain has TRBV10-2 and TRBJ1-4; the D gene is possibly TRBD1 (6 bases). The receptor was isolated from a woman aged 25 to 45 in good health. The sample consisted of memory CD4+ T cells sorted from blood. The subset here: CD45RA-negative fraction. The CDR3 sequence: CASSESDSPTNEKLFF. As DNA, the CDR3 is TGCGCCAGCAGTGAGTCGGACAGCCCAACTAATGAAAAACTGTTTTTT.